This TCR beta chain was sequenced for a study of beta chain features in type 1 diabetes. This clone occurred a few times. Its antigen is currently unknown. Whole-study findings and limits: Significant though moderate, a shortening of TCRB CDR3s appeared in all four CD4+ subsets of Type 1 diabetes patients.

Of the isolated RNA, all was reverse transcribed, and so the sequenced material was expressed TCRB transcripts. TCRdb keeps only in-frame clones here, not all; method: immunoSEQ multiplex PCR. The sample lists about 270,000 clones; more than 13% were seen once. The germline gives CDR1 SGHAT, CDR2 FQDESV (reference sequence). The ends were cut back, 5 bases at V and 4 bases at J, with 6 bases in the middle. This CDR3 has 11 amino acids. The clonotype comes from a man aged 30 to 45 with type 1 diabetes. Input material: naive CD4+ T cells from blood. The genes are TRBV11-1 and TRBJ2-7, with a tentative D call TRBD1 (5 bases). CDR3 nucleotide sequence: TGTGCCAGCAGCCCAGGGTACGAGCAGTACTTC. It codes for CASSPGYEQYF.